Here is one T cell receptor (beta chain) with its context. The antigen is undetermined. Germline V gene sequence: CDR1 DFQATT, CDR2 SNEGSKA (reference sequence). This CDR3 contains 16 residues. V lost 6 bases to trimming and J lost 7 bases; unmatched junction nucleotides: 18. Random hexamers primed reverse transcription of about 0.45 to 1 ug RNA. An immunoSEQ multiplex PCR amplified TCR beta CDR3 over 54 Vbeta and 13 Jbeta. TCRdb ran MiXCR on the immunoSEQ multiplex PCR reads and lists one entry per CDR3 protein. The sample holds about 300,000 distinct CDR3 sequences, approximately 85% seen once. This entry is derived from a study of CD8 T cells in Susac syndrome. TEMRA cells were FACS-enriched, unlike CD8+ and CD4+ T cells, which were negatively isolated. Study-wide findings and caveats: The TCR sequencing and HLA analysis in the study involved a relatively small number of individuals, as the study acknowledged.

The sample comprised CD8+ T cells from PBMCs. The chain has TRBV20-1 and TRBJ2-5, with TRBD2 matching over 9 bases. The TCR originated in a human donor with multiple sclerosis. CDR3 protein: CSAKELPSGAYGTQYF. In DNA, the CDR3 is TGCAGTGCAAAGGAACTTCCTAGCGGGGCTTATGGGACCCAGTACTTC.